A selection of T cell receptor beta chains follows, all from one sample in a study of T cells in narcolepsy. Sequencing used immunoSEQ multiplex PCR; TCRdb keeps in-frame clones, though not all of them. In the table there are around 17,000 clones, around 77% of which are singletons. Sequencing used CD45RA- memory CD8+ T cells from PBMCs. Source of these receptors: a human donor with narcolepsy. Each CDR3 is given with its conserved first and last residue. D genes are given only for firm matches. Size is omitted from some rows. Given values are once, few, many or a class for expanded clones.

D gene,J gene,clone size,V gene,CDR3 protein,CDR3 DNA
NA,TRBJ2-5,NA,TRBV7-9,CASSLDRETQYF,TGTGCCAGCAGCTTAGACAGAGAGACCCAGTACTTC
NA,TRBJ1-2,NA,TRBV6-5,CASSYGGSSSYGYTF,TGTGCCAGCAGTTATGGGGGCAGCAGCTCCTATGGCTACACCTTC
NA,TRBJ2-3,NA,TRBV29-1,CSVEEDGDSTDTQYF,TGCAGCGTTGAAGAGGACGGAGATAGCACAGATACGCAGTATTTT
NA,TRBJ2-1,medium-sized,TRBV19,CASSTVQATYNEQFF,TGTGCCAGTAGTACCGTCCAGGCGACCTACAATGAGCAGTTCTTC
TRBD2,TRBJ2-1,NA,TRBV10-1,CASRSLRASGSLHEQFF,TGCGCCAGCAGGAGTTTAAGGGCTAGCGGGAGTCTTCATGAGCAGTTCTTC
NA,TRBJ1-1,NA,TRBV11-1,CASSSQEVTEAFF,TGTGCCAGCAGCTCCCAGGAGGTTACTGAAGCTTTCTTT
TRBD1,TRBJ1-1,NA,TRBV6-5,CATEIPGQGYTEAFF,TGTGCCACAGAAATCCCGGGACAGGGTTACACTGAAGCTTTCTTT
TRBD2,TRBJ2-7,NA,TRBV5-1,CASSLDSGRSYEQYF,TGCGCCAGCAGCTTGGACAGCGGGAGGTCCTACGAGCAGTACTTC
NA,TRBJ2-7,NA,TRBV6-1,CASSQGGTGYEQYF,TGTGCCAGCAGCCAGGGGGGGACGGGCTACGAGCAGTACTTC
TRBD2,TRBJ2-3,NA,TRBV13,CASSLGRAGQMSGGTQYF,TGTGCCAGCAGCTTGGGACGCGCGGGGCAGATGAGCGGGGGTACGCAGTATTTT
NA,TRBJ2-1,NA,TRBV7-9,CASSFLAGNEQFF,TGTGCCAGCAGCTTCCTAGCTGGGAATGAGCAGTTCTTC
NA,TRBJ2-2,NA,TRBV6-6,CASGPGELFF,TGTGCCAGCGGTCCCGGGGAGCTGTTTTTT
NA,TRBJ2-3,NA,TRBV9,CASSVAGTDTQYF,TGTGCCAGCAGCGTAGCTGGCACAGATACGCAGTATTTT
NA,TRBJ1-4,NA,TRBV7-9,CASSLAGVDEKLFF,TGTGCCAGCAGCTTAGCAGGGGTGGATGAAAAACTGTTTTTT
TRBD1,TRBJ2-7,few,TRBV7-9,CASSFPGQGARAYEQYF,TGTGCCAGCAGCTTCCCTGGACAGGGCGCCAGAGCCTACGAGCAGTACTTC
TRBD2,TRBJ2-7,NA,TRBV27,CASSPSGEAYEQYF,TGTGCCAGCAGTCCTAGCGGGGAAGCCTACGAGCAGTACTTC
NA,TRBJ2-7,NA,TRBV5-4,CASSLFSGEQYF,TGTGCCAGCAGCCTATTCTCGGGGGAGCAGTACTTC
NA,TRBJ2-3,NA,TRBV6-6,CASKLASGTGDTQYF,TGTGCCAGCAAGTTGGCTAGCGGGACAGGAGATACGCAGTATTTT
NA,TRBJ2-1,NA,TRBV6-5,CASSYSPGLEQFF,TGTGCCAGCAGTTACAGTCCAGGGCTTGAGCAGTTCTTC
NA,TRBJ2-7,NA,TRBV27,CASKRGHLDTYEQYF,TGTGCCAGTAAGAGAGGACACCTAGACACCTACGAGCAGTACTTC
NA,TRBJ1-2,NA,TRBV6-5,CASRPTLTSGYTF,TGTGCCAGCAGGCCCACTCTTACTAGCGGCTACACCTTC
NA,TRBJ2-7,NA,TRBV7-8,CASSVTSSYEQYF,TGTGCCAGCAGCGTCACTAGTTCCTACGAGCAGTACTTC
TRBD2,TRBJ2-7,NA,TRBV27,CASSHRGGGEQYF,TGTGCCAGCAGCCACCGGGGGGGTGGCGAGCAGTACTTC
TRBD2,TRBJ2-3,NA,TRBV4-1,CASSQDGDVGEGHEDTQYF,TGCGCCAGCAGCCAAGACGGGGACGTGGGGGAGGGCCACGAAGATACGCAGTATTTT
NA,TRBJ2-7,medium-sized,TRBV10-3,CATQRPSRYEQYF,TGTGCCACGCAGCGGCCTAGTCGCTACGAGCAGTACTTC
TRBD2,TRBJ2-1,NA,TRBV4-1,CASKPGLAEYNEQFF,TGCGCCAGCAAGCCGGGACTAGCGGAATACAATGAGCAGTTCTTC
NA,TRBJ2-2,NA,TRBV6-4,CASSDSVENRELFF,TGTGCCAGCAGTGACAGCGTGGAGAACCGGGAGCTGTTTTTT
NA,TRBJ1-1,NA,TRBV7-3,CASSPGFYTEAFF,TGTGCCAGCTCTCCGGGTTTCTACACTGAAGCTTTCTTT